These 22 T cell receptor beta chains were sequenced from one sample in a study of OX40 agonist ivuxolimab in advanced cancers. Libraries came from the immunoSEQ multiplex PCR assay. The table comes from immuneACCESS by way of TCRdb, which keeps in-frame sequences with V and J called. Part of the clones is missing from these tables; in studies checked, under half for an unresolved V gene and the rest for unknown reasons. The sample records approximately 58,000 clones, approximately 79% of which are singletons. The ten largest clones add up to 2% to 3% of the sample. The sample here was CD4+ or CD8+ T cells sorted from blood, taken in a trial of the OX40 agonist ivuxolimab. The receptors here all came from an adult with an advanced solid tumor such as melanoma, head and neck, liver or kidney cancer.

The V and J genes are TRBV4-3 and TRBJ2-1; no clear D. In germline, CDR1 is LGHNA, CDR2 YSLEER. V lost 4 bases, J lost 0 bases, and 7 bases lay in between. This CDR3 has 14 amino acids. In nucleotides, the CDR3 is TGCGCCAGCAGCCGTTTAAGCTCCTACAATGAGCAGTTCTTC. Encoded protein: CASSRLSSYNEQFF.

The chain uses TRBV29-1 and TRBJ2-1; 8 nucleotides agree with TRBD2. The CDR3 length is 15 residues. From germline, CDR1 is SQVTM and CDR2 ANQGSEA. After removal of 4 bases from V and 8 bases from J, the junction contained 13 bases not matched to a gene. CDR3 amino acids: CSVGVKGGTRDEQFF. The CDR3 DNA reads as TGCAGCGTTGGTGTAAAAGGTGGGACTAGGGATGAGCAGTTCTTC.

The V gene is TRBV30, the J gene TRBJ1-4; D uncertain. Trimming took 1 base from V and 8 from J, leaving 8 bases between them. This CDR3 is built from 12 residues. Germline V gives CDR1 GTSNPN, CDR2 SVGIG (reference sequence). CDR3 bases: TGTGCCTGGAGTGAAGCGGGGGAAAAACTGTTTTTT. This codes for CAWSEAGEKLFF.

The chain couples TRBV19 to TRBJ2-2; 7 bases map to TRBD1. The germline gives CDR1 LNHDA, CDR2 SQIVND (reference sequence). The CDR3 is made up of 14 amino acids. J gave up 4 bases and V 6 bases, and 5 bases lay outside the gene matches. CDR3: CASSGQGVTGELFF. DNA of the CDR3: TGTGCCAGTAGCGGGCAGGGGGTCACCGGGGAGCTGTTTTTT.

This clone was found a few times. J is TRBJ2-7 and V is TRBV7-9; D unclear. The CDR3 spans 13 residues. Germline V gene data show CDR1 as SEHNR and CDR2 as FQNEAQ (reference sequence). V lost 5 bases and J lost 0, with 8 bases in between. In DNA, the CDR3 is TGTGCCAGCAGCCGACTCATCTCCTACGAGCAGTACTTC. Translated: CASSRLISYEQYF.

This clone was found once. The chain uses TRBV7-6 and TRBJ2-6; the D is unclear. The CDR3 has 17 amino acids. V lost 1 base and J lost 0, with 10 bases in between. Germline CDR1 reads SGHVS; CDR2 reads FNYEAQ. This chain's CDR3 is CASSLDSRSSGANVLTF. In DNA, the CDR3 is TGTGCCAGCAGCTTAGACAGCCGGAGCTCTGGGGCCAACGTCCTGACTTTC. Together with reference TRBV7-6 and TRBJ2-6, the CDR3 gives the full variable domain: GAGVSQSPRYKVTKRGQDVALRCDPISGHVSLYWYRQALGQGPEFLTYFNYEAQQDKSGLPNDRFSAERPEGSISTLTIQRTEQRDSAMYRCASSLDSRSSGANVLTFGAGSRLTVL.

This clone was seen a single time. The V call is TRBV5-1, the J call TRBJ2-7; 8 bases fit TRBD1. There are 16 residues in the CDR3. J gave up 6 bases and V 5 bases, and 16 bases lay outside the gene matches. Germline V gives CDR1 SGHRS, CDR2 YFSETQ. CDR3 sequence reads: CASSVGAGGNFFEQYF. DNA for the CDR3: TGCGCCAGCAGTGTTGGGGCAGGGGGCAATTTTTTCGAGCAGTACTTC.

The CDR3 DNA reads as TGTGCCAGCAGTGGAGCGGGGCGCTACGAGCAGTACTTC. It codes for CASSGAGRYEQYF. The J gene is TRBJ2-7, the V gene TRBV6-5, with 7 bases fitting TRBD2. Germline V gives CDR1 MNHEY, CDR2 SVGAGI. V lost 5 bases to trimming and J lost 3 bases; unmatched junction nucleotides: 4. There are 13 residues in the CDR3.

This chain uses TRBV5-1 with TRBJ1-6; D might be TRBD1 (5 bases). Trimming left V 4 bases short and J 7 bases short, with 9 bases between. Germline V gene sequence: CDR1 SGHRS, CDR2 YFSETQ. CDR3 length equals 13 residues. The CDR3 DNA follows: TGCGCCAGCAGCACGGGACCGAATTCACCCCTCCACTTT. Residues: CASSTGPNSPLHF. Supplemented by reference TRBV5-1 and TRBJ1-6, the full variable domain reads KAGVTQTPRYLIKTRGQQVTLSCSPISGHRSVSWYQQTPGQGLQFLFEYFSETQRNKGNFPGRFSGRQFSNSRSEMNVSTLELGDSALYLCASSTGPNSPLHFGNGTRLTVT.

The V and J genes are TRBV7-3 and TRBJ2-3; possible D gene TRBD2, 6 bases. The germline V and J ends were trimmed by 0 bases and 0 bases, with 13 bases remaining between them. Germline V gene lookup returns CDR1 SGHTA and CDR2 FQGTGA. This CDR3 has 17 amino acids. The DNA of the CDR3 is TGTGCCAGCAGCTTAACGGCGCGGGGCTTGAGCACAGATACGCAGTATTTT. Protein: CASSLTARGLSTDTQYF. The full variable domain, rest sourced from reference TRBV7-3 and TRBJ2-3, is GAGVSQTPSNKVTEKGKYVELRCDPISGHTALYWYRQSLGQGPEFLIYFQGTGAADDSGLPNDRFFAVRPEGSVSTLKIQRTERGDSAVYLCASSLTARGLSTDTQYFGPGTRLTVL.

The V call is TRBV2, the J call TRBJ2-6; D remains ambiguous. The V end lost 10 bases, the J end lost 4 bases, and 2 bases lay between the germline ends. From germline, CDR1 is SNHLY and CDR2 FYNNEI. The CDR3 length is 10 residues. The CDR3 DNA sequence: TGTGCCAAAGGGGCCAACGTCCTGACTTTC. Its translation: CAKGANVLTF.

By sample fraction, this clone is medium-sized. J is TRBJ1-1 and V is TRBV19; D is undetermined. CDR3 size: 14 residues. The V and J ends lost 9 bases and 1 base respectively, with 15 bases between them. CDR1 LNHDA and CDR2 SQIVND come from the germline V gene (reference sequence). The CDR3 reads CASHVRTANTEAFF. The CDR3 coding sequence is TGTGCCAGCCACGTACGAACGGCGAACACTGAAGCTTTCTTT.

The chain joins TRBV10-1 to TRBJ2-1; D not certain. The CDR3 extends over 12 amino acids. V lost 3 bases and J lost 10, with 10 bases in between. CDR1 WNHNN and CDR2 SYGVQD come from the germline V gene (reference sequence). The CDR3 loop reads CASSEWPWEQFF. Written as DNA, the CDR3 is TGCGCCAGCAGTGAATGGCCCTGGGAGCAGTTCTTC.

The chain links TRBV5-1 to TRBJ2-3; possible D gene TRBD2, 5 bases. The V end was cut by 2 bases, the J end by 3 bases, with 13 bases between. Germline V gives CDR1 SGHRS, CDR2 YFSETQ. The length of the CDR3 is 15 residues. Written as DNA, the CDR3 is TGCGCCAGCAGCTTCCAAAATACTAGGACAGATACGCAGTATTTT. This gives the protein CASSFQNTRTDTQYF. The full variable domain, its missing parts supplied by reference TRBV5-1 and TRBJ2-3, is KAGVTQTPRYLIKTRGQQVTLSCSPISGHRSVSWYQQTPGQGLQFLFEYFSETQRNKGNFPGRFSGRQFSNSRSEMNVSTLELGDSALYLCASSFQNTRTDTQYFGPGTRLTVL.

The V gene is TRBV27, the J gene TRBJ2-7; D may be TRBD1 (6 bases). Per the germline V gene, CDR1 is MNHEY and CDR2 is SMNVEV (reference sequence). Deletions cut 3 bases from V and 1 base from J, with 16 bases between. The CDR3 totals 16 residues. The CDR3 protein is CASSLGQMTGSYEQYF. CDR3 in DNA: TGTGCCAGCAGTTTGGGACAAATGACAGGATCCTACGAGCAGTACTTC.

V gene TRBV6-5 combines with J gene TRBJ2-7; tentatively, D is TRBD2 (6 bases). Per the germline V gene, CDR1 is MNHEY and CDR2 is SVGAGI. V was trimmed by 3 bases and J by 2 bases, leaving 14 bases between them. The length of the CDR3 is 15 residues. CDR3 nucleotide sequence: TGTGCCAGCAGTTATCGGTCGGCGGGAACCTACGAGCAGTACTTC. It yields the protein CASSYRSAGTYEQYF.

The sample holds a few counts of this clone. The CDR3 sequence: CASSEQASRHDQPQHF. The CDR3 DNA reads as TGTGCCAGCAGTGAACAGGCTAGTCGGCACGATCAGCCCCAGCATTTT. The chain links TRBV2 to TRBJ1-5; D uncertain. The CDR3 runs 16 residues. CDR1 and CDR2 (germline): SNHLY, FYNNEI. V lost 2 bases and J 5 bases, leaving 16 bases between the germline ends.

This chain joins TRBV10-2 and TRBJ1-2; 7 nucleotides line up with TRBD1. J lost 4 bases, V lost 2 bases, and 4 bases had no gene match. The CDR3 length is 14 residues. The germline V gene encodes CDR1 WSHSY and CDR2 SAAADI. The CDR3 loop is CASSERGQSYGYTF. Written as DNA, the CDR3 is TGCGCCAGCAGTGAGAGGGGGCAGAGCTATGGCTACACCTTC.

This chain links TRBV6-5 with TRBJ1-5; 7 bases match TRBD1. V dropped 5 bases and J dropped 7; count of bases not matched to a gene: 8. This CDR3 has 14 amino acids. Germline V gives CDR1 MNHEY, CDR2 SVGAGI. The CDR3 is CASSQHRGVQPQHF. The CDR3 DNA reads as TGTGCCAGCAGTCAACACAGGGGTGTGCAGCCCCAGCATTTT.

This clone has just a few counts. CDR3 protein: CSVGRDRVRVDTEAFF. CDR3 DNA: TGCAGCGTTGGCAGGGACAGGGTAAGGGTTGACACTGAAGCTTTCTTT. This sequence joins TRBV29-1 and TRBJ1-1; 9 bases are shared with TRBD1. The CDR3 is 16 amino acids. V was pared by 4 bases and J by 3 bases, with 12 bases of the junction left unmatched. Germline V gene lookup returns CDR1 SQVTM and CDR2 ANQGSEA.

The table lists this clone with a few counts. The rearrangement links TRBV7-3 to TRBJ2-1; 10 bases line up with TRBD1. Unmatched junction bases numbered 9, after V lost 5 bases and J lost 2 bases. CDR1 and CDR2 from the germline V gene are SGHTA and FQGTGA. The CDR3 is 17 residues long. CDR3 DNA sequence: TGTGCCAGCAGCCAGCGGATGGACAGGGGGACCTACAATGAGCAGTTCTTC. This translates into CASSQRMDRGTYNEQFF.

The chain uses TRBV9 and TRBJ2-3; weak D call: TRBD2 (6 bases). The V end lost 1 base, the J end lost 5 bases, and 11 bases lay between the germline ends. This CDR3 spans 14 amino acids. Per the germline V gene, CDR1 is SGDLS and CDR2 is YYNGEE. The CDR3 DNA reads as TGTGCCAGCAGCGTAAATACCGGGGGAGATACGCAGTATTTT. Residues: CASSVNTGGDTQYF.